These 27 T cell receptor beta chains originate from one sample sequenced in a study of T cell responses to AZD1222 COVID-19 vaccine. The protocol was immunoSEQ multiplex PCR, while the TCRdb copy is restricted to in-frame clones and leaves out a portion. This sample has roughly 100,000 clones, with 88% found just once. Source: peripheral blood, taken on day 0 of AZD1222 vaccination. The receptors were sampled from an adult in good health.

The rearrangement uses TRBV4-1 and TRBJ1-2; 9 positions agree with TRBD1. The V and J ends lost 1 base and 5 bases, in that order; junction bases with no gene match: 8. The CDR3 runs 16 residues. From germline, CDR1 is MGHRA and CDR2 YSYEKL. CDR3 amino acids: CASSQAGTGKTYGYTF. CDR3 DNA sequence: TGCGCCAGCAGCCAAGCCGGGACAGGGAAAACATATGGCTACACCTTC.

The V gene is TRBV10-1, the J gene TRBJ2-2, with TRBD1 identical over 7 bases. Germline V CDR1 and CDR2: WNHNN, SYGVQD (reference sequence). This CDR3 comprises 13 residues. V was pared by 8 bases and J by 6 bases, with 6 bases of the junction left unmatched. CDR3 protein: CASRAGQAGELFF. The DNA for the CDR3 is TGCGCCAGCCGGGCTGGACAGGCCGGGGAGCTGTTTTTT.

The chain couples TRBV9 to TRBJ2-2, with D tentatively TRBD1 (6 bases). The CDR3 contains 16 residues. Looked up from germline, CDR1 is SGDLS and CDR2 is YYNGEE. V was cut by 0 bases and J by 5 bases, with 14 bases left in between. CDR3 sequence (DNA): TGTGCCAGCAGCGTAGCAGCAGGGGTGGGTACCGGGGAGCTGTTTTTT. It specifies CASSVAAGVGTGELFF.

V is TRBV6-4 and J is TRBJ1-1; TRBD1 aligns across 9 bases. J gave up 0 bases and V 2 bases, and 13 bases lay outside the gene matches. The CDR3 sequence is 19 residues long. Germline V gene sequence: CDR1 MRHNA, CDR2 SNTAGT. CDR3 sequence (DNA): TGTGCCAGCAGTGACATATTAAACAGGGGGCCAGCCATGAACACTGAAGCTTTCTTT. Protein: CASSDILNRGPAMNTEAFF.

This chain joins TRBV29-1 and TRBJ1-1, with D tentatively TRBD1 (6 bases). Germline CDR1 and CDR2: SQVTM and ANQGSEA. This CDR3 comprises 14 residues. With 6 bases removed from V and 0 bases from J, the gap between germline ends came to 14 bases. CDR3 bases: TGCAGCGTCCAGGGAGGGGACATGAACACTGAAGCTTTCTTT. Its translation is CSVQGGDMNTEAFF.

The chain joins TRBV20-1 to TRBJ2-2; maybe TRBD1 (6 bases). Germline lookup yields CDR1 DFQATT and CDR2 SNEGSKA (reference sequence). The CDR3 has 15 amino acids. The V end lost 3 bases, the J end lost 0 bases, and 11 bases lay between the germline ends. CDR3 bases: TGCAGTGCTAGTCAGGGGTACGCGAACACCGGGGAGCTGTTTTTT. Encoded protein: CSASQGYANTGELFF.

This clone has a single count. The chain carries TRBV10-3 and TRBJ1-1, with D uncertain. This CDR3 is built from 11 residues. Germline-derived CDR1 and CDR2 are ENHRY and SYGVKD. V gave up 2 bases and J gave up 5 bases, with 3 bases separating them. This CDR3 reads CAISERTEAFF. CDR3 coding DNA: TGTGCCATCAGTGAGAGGACTGAAGCTTTCTTT.

This chain connects TRBV19 to TRBJ2-2; TRBD1 might be the D (6 bases). Germline CDR1 and CDR2: LNHDA and SQIVND (reference sequence). The V end was cut by 1 base, the J end by 9 bases, with 12 bases between. CDR3 length equals 14 residues. This CDR3 is CASSIASDSWELFF. Here the CDR3 DNA reads TGTGCCAGTAGTATAGCCTCGGACAGTTGGGAGCTGTTTTTT.

The chain combines TRBV5-1 with TRBJ2-5, with a weak D call TRBD1 (6 bases). The V end lost 5 bases, the J end lost 1 base, and 15 bases lay between the germline ends. From germline, CDR1 is SGHRS and CDR2 YFSETQ. CDR3 size: 15 residues. The CDR3 DNA reads as TGCGCCAGCAGACCTACAGGGCAAAGCCAAGAGACCCAGTACTTC. Amino acid sequence: CASRPTGQSQETQYF.

This chain joins TRBV29-1 and TRBJ2-3; D is unresolved. This CDR3 comprises 10 residues. The germline V gene encodes CDR1 SQVTM and CDR2 ANQGSEA. The V end was cut by 7 bases, the J end by 4 bases, with 6 bases between. CDR3 region: CSGRADTQYF. CDR3 in DNA: TGCAGCGGGAGAGCAGATACGCAGTATTTT.

V gene TRBV19 combines with J gene TRBJ2-3; D uncertain. This CDR3 contains 14 residues. Germline CDR1 and CDR2: LNHDA and SQIVND (reference sequence). Trimming took 5 bases from V and 3 from J, leaving 12 bases between them. As DNA, the CDR3 is TGTGCCAGTAGTTTGGGCTTGAGTACAGATACGCAGTATTTT. This sequence encodes CASSLGLSTDTQYF.

The rearrangement joins TRBV6-6 to TRBJ2-7, with D perhaps matching TRBD2 (6 bases). The germline V gene encodes CDR1 MNHNY and CDR2 SVGAGI (reference sequence). The CDR3 loop spans 14 amino acids. V was cut by 2 bases and J by 3 bases, with 11 bases left in between. The CDR3 protein is CASSYPEGGYEQYF. DNA for the CDR3: TGTGCCAGCAGTTACCCCGAGGGAGGCTACGAGCAGTACTTC.

This clone came up once. The chain employs TRBV19 and TRBJ1-3; D is unresolved. The CDR3 covers 15 residues. Per the germline V gene, CDR1 is LNHDA and CDR2 is SQIVND (reference sequence). V was clipped by 3 bases and J by 4 bases, with 13 bases between them. CDR3: CASSILPGYGNTIYF. CDR3 bases: TGTGCCAGTAGTATTCTCCCGGGTTACGGAAACACCATATATTTT.

CDR3 residues: CASSEAGANEKLFF. CDR3 sequence (DNA): TGTGCCAGCAGTGAAGCCGGGGCTAATGAAAAACTGTTTTTT. The gene calls are TRBV25-1 and TRBJ1-4; D remains unclear. Trimming shortened V by 2 bases and J by 3 bases, and 7 bases separated the two germline ends. This CDR3 contains 14 residues. Germline CDR1 is MGHDK and CDR2 is SYGVNS.

The chain combines TRBV28 with TRBJ2-5; 13 bases are a match to TRBD2. The V segment lost 2 bases and the J segment 5 bases; nucleotides outside the gene matches: 14. The CDR3 extends over 19 amino acids. Per the germline V gene, CDR1 is MDHEN and CDR2 is SYDVKM. The DNA for the CDR3 is TGTGCCAGCAGTTTAGGGTCCCCAACTAGCGGGAGGGCCAGGGAGACCCAGTACTTC. Protein sequence: CASSLGSPTSGRARETQYF.

Of note for this clone: Within the sample, other DNA sequences also encode this same CDR3. The J gene is TRBJ2-1, the V gene TRBV18, with D possibly TRBD2 on 5 matching bases. V lost 2 bases and J lost 0, with 5 bases in between. Germline CDR1 KGHSH, CDR2 LQKENI. There are 14 residues in the CDR3. The CDR3 region has the DNA TGTGCCAGCTCACCAGGGAGCTCCTACAATGAGCAGTTCTTC. Amino acid sequence: CASSPGSSYNEQFF.

The J gene is TRBJ2-3, the V gene TRBV7-2; D is uncertain. The germline V gene has CDR1 SGHTA and CDR2 FQGNSA. The CDR3 spans 12 residues. V lost 4 bases, J lost 6 bases, and 8 bases lay in between. The CDR3 coding sequence is TGTGCCAGCAGCTCGGTGGGGGATACGCAGTATTTT. Encoded protein: CASSSVGDTQYF.

This chain connects TRBV14 to TRBJ1-2, with a tentative D call TRBD1 (5 bases). The CDR3 is 14 residues long. Germline loops: CDR1 SGHDN, CDR2 FVKESK. With 1 base removed from V and 3 bases from J, the gap between germline ends came to 9 bases. In nucleotides, the CDR3 is TGTGCCAGCAGCCAAGGACAGCAATACTATGGCTACACCTTC. This codes for CASSQGQQYYGYTF.

This clone was observed once. The V gene is TRBV6-2 or TRBV6-3, the J gene TRBJ1-5; weak D call: TRBD1 (6 bases). Germline V lookup: CDR1 MNHEY, CDR2 SVGEGT. CDR3 length: 19 residues. Trimming left V 0 bases short and J 5 bases short, with 23 bases between. The CDR3: CASSYSGQGLNLRDQPQHF. The CDR3 DNA reads as TGTGCCAGCAGTTACTCCGGGCAGGGGCTAAATTTGAGGGATCAGCCCCAGCATTTT.

This chain joins TRBV14 and TRBJ2-7; 7 bases agree with TRBD1. The CDR3 is 14 residues long. The junction had 8 bases not matched to a gene; V was cut back by 4 bases and J by 5 bases. Germline V gene data show CDR1 as SGHDN and CDR2 as FVKESK. The CDR3 loop reads CASSPGGRKDEQYF. CDR3 nucleotide sequence: TGTGCCAGCAGCCCAGGGGGTCGGAAGGACGAGCAGTACTTC.

This chain links TRBV6-5 with TRBJ1-5; the D gene is possibly TRBD1 (5 bases). The CDR3 extends over 13 amino acids. V was trimmed by 10 bases and J by 6 bases, leaving 16 bases between them. Germline lookup yields CDR1 MNHEY and CDR2 SVGAGI. The CDR3, as DNA: TGTGCCACCGACTGGGACGGATCTCAGCCCCAGCATTTT. As protein: CATDWDGSQPQHF.

This chain uses TRBV30 with TRBJ2-5; D uncertain. V lost 1 base, J lost 2 bases, and 14 bases lay in between. The CDR3 is made up of 15 amino acids. Germline V gives CDR1 GTSNPN, CDR2 SVGIG (reference sequence). This chain's CDR3 is CAWSAAVSVQETQYF. Written as DNA, the CDR3 is TGTGCCTGGAGTGCCGCAGTTTCGGTACAAGAGACCCAGTACTTC.

CDR3 sequence (DNA): TGTGCCAGCAGCTCCCGGGACACAGATACGCAGTATTTT. Encoded protein: CASSSRDTDTQYF. The chain combines TRBV7-3 with TRBJ2-3, with TRBD2 as a possible D gene (5 bases). Trimming left V 4 bases short and J 2 bases short, with 7 bases between. The germline V gene has CDR1 SGHTA and CDR2 FQGTGA. This CDR3 spans 13 amino acids.

The chain is built from TRBV7-2 and TRBJ2-3; D is ambiguous. CDR3 size: 14 residues. The germline V and J ends were trimmed by 3 bases and 4 bases, with 11 bases remaining between them. The V gene's germline CDR1 is SGHTA and CDR2 FQGNSA. The CDR3 nucleotides read TGTGCCAGCAGCTTGATGGACCTCTCAGATACGCAGTATTTT. Translation: CASSLMDLSDTQYF.

The V gene is TRBV2, the J gene TRBJ2-1, with 9 positions matching TRBD2. This CDR3 is 15 amino acids long. The germline V gene encodes CDR1 SNHLY and CDR2 FYNNEI. The V and J ends lost 5 bases and 3 bases, in that order; junction bases with no gene match: 5. The chain's CDR3 is CASSLAGANYNEQFF. The CDR3, as DNA: TGTGCCAGCAGTTTAGCGGGAGCGAACTACAATGAGCAGTTCTTC.

DNA for the CDR3: TGCGCCAGCACCCCGACAGGCCCCCCCTACGAGCAGTACTTC. Its protein product is CASTPTGPPYEQYF. The J gene is TRBJ2-7, the V gene TRBV5-1, with D perhaps TRBD1 (6 bases). Germline lookup yields CDR1 SGHRS and CDR2 YFSETQ. This CDR3 has 14 amino acids. Trimming removed 6 bases at V and 2 bases at J, with 15 bases between.

DNA of the CDR3: TGTGCCAGCAGTTACCCGACGGGACAGGGATCCTACGAGCAGTACTTC. Amino acid sequence: CASSYPTGQGSYEQYF. The chain joins TRBV6-2 or TRBV6-3 to TRBJ2-7; 9 bases match TRBD1. The CDR3 totals 16 residues. The junction had 6 bases not matched to a gene; V was cut back by 2 bases and J by 1 base. Germline values: CDR1 MNHEY, CDR2 SVGEGT.